The 19 T cell receptor beta chains given below trace back to one sample, sequenced in a study of T cell responses to AZD1222 COVID-19 vaccine. TCRdb keeps only in-frame clones here, not all; method: immunoSEQ multiplex PCR. This sample has tens of thousands of clones, with 75% to 90% found just once. Sequenced material: peripheral blood, taken 28 days after the second AZD1222 dose. The receptors stem from an adult who received the AZD1222 COVID-19 vaccine.

This clone came up a few times. The rearrangement uses TRBV10-1 and TRBJ2-7, with D possibly TRBD2 on 5 matching bases. Germline lookup yields CDR1 WNHNN and CDR2 SYGVQD (reference sequence). Trimming took 3 bases from V and 2 from J, leaving 14 bases between them. The CDR3 has 15 residues. The CDR3 loop is CASSDNPRGTYEQYF. The CDR3 nucleotides read TGCGCCAGCAGTGATAATCCCCGGGGAACCTACGAGCAGTACTTC.

The chain has TRBV7-3 and TRBJ2-3; no definite D call. The germline V and J ends were trimmed by 5 bases and 4 bases, with 13 bases remaining between them. The CDR3 covers 14 residues. The V gene's germline CDR1 is SGHTA and CDR2 FQGTGA. In nucleotides, the CDR3 is TGTGCCAGCAGCGAAGGCATAGGCCCAGATACGCAGTATTTT. Its protein product is CASSEGIGPDTQYF.

The J gene is TRBJ1-1, the V gene TRBV19; D remains ambiguous. Germline CDR1 is LNHDA and CDR2 is SQIVND (reference sequence). V gave up 0 bases and J gave up 7 bases, with 9 bases separating them. This CDR3 has 13 amino acids. This CDR3 reads CASSIEGSGEAFF. CDR3 bases: TGTGCCAGTAGTATAGAAGGGTCGGGTGAAGCTTTCTTT.

The V gene is TRBV7-6, the J gene TRBJ2-1, with TRBD2 identical over 12 bases. The CDR3 covers 14 residues. The germline V gene encodes CDR1 SGHVS and CDR2 FNYEAQ. V lost 6 bases to trimming and J lost 12 bases; unmatched junction nucleotides: 9. Here the CDR3 reads CASSSYGLAGMQFF. CDR3 sequence (DNA): TGTGCCAGCAGTTCTTATGGACTAGCGGGAATGCAGTTCTTC.

This clone was seen more than once but under ten times. Other DNA sequences in this sample translate to the same CDR3. The CDR3 region has the DNA TGTGCCAGCAGTGAGGGGACAGGGGGTTACGAGCAGTACTTC. Protein sequence: CASSEGTGGYEQYF. The J gene is TRBJ2-7, the V gene TRBV6-1; 11 bases align to TRBD1. Germline-derived CDR1 and CDR2 are MNHNS and SASEGT. CDR3 length: 14 residues. Trimming cost V 3 bases and J 4 bases; bases outside gene matches: 2.

Details on this clone: The same CDR3 arises from other DNA sequences in this sample as well. The V call is TRBV2, the J call TRBJ2-1, with 8 positions matching TRBD1. The ends lost 2 bases at V and 0 bases at J; junction bases unmatched: 0. Germline CDR1 and CDR2: SNHLY and FYNNEI. The length of the CDR3 is 15 residues. The CDR3 DNA reads TGTGCCAGCAGTGAACAGGGGGCCTCCTACAATGAGCAGTTCTTC. Translated, it gives CASSEQGASYNEQFF. Looking up the rest from reference TRBV2 and TRBJ2-1 gives the full variable domain: EPEVTQTPSHQVTQMGQEVILRCVPISNHLYFYWYRQILGQKVEFLVSFYNNEISEKSEIFDDQFSVERPDGSNFTLKIRSTKLEDSAMYFCASSEQGASYNEQFFGPGTRLTVL.

V usage is TRBV19 and J usage is TRBJ1-2; D is possibly TRBD1 (6 bases). The CDR3 is 12 amino acids. Per the germline V gene, CDR1 is LNHDA and CDR2 is SQIVND (reference sequence). Deletions cut 10 bases from V and 5 bases from J, with 14 bases between. As DNA, the CDR3 is TGTGCCACCCGTAACAGGGAATATGGCTACACCTTC. This codes for CATRNREYGYTF. The full variable domain, its missing parts supplied by reference TRBV19 and TRBJ1-2, is DGGITQSPKYLFRKEGQNVTLSCEQNLNHDAMYWYRQDPGQGLRLIYYSQIVNDFQKGDIAEGYSVSREKKESFPLTVTSAQKNPTAFYLCATRNREYGYTFGSGTRLTVV.

V is TRBV7-8 and J is TRBJ1-6; 7 nucleotides align to TRBD1. Trimming removed 5 bases from V and 6 bases from J; junction bases left unmatched: 10. Looked up from germline, CDR1 is SGHVS and CDR2 is FQNEAQ. There are 16 residues in the CDR3. In nucleotides, the CDR3 is TGTGCCAGCAGCCCGGACAGGCCTCCTTTTAATTCACCCCTCCACTTT. Amino acid sequence: CASSPDRPPFNSPLHF.

The V call is TRBV11-2, the J call TRBJ1-2; TRBD1 is a possible D gene (6 bases). Germline V gene data show CDR1 as SGHAT and CDR2 as FQNNGV. The V end lost 5 bases, the J end lost 2 bases, and 21 bases lay between the germline ends. The CDR3 is 17 amino acids. CDR3 in amino acids: CASSPRTVPRGNYGYTF. The CDR3 DNA sequence: TGTGCCAGCAGCCCCCGGACAGTGCCCCGGGGGAACTATGGCTACACCTTC.

The chain links TRBV5-1 to TRBJ1-3; D is unresolved. Germline CDR1 reads SGHRS; CDR2 reads YFSETQ. V dropped 0 bases and J dropped 0 bases, with 10 bases sitting between them. The CDR3 has 16 residues. The CDR3 DNA reads TGCGCCAGCAGCTTGGCTACCTCAAACTCTGGAAACACCATATATTTT. It translates to CASSLATSNSGNTIYF.

The chain uses TRBV2 and TRBJ1-5; 7 bases are shared with TRBD1. The CDR3 is made up of 15 amino acids. Germline V gene lookup returns CDR1 SNHLY and CDR2 FYNNEI. J was trimmed by 5 bases and V by 6 bases; bases with no gene match: 10. CDR3 bases: TGTGCCAGCAGACGCCGGACAGGCGACTATCAGCCCCAGCATTTT. This translates into CASRRRTGDYQPQHF.

V usage is TRBV9 and J usage is TRBJ1-2; D unclear. The germline gives CDR1 SGDLS, CDR2 YYNGEE. The CDR3 spans 14 residues. The V end was cut by 0 bases, the J end by 0 bases, with 6 bases between. The CDR3 DNA sequence: TGTGCCAGCAGCGTAGATATGGCTAACTATGGCTACACCTTC. Residues: CASSVDMANYGYTF.

This clone came up once. This sequence joins TRBV9 and TRBJ2-2; no reliable D call. Germline V lookup: CDR1 SGDLS, CDR2 YYNGEE. Trimming removed 0 bases from V and 6 bases from J, with 3 bases in between. There are 12 residues in the CDR3. CDR3 residues: CASSVVSGELFF. The CDR3 bases are TGTGCCAGCAGCGTAGTGTCCGGGGAGCTGTTTTTT.

The chain is built from TRBV23-1 and TRBJ2-3, with a possible D match to TRBD2 (5 bases). TRBV23-1 is an ORF; its function is uncertain. The length of the CDR3 is 16 residues. Trimming left V 2 bases short and J 5 bases short, with 17 bases between. Here the CDR3 reads CASSQSGRRWGDTQYF. In DNA, the CDR3 is TGCGCCAGCAGTCAAAGTGGGAGACGGTGGGGAGATACGCAGTATTTT.

A few counts support this clone. Other DNA sequences in this specimen translate into the identical CDR3. The CDR3 DNA is TGTGCCAGCAGCTTCGCGGGGGGCGGGGGGCCCGGCGAGCAGTACTTC. It is translated as CASSFAGGGGPGEQYF. This sequence joins TRBV7-9 and TRBJ2-7, with 8 bases matching TRBD2. Looked up from germline, CDR1 is SEHNR and CDR2 is FQNEAQ (reference sequence). The CDR3 is 16 residues long. V trimming: 3 bases; J trimming: 6 bases; junction bases outside the gene matches: 13.

The chain links TRBV3-1 (or the pseudogene TRBV3-2) to TRBJ2-3; D remains ambiguous. This CDR3 is built from 17 residues. Germline lookup yields CDR1 LGHDT and CDR2 YNNKEL (reference sequence). V was cut by 2 bases and J by 0 bases, with 15 bases left in between. Here the CDR3 DNA reads TGTGCCAGCAGCCAAACCAGGTCCGGCACAAGCACAGATACGCAGTATTTT. Protein: CASSQTRSGTSTDTQYF.

The V and J genes are TRBV3-1 (or the pseudogene TRBV3-2) and TRBJ1-3, with 7 bases lining up with TRBD1. Unmatched junction bases numbered 4, after V lost 5 bases and J lost 0 bases. The germline CDR1 and CDR2 sequences are LGHDT and YNNKEL (reference sequence). This CDR3 spans 15 amino acids. CDR3 bases: TGTGCCAGCAGCTATGGGACAGACTCTGGAAACACCATATATTTT. Protein product: CASSYGTDSGNTIYF.

The chain uses TRBV5-1 and TRBJ1-1; D perhaps matches TRBD1 (6 bases). The CDR3 spans 15 residues. Trimming shortened V by 1 base and J by 4 bases, and 14 bases separated the two germline ends. CDR1 is SGHRS, CDR2 YFSETQ, per germline. CDR3 nucleotides: TGCGCCAGCAGCTTGCGCCTGGACAGAACCACTGAAGCTTTCTTT. Residues: CASSLRLDRTTEAFF.

The chain employs TRBV6-2 or TRBV6-3 and TRBJ2-1; D may correspond to TRBD1 or TRBD2 (5 bases each). Germline V gives CDR1 MNHEY, CDR2 SVGEGT. This CDR3 is 14 amino acids long. The V gene lost 5 bases and the J gene lost 2 bases, with 10 bases spanning the gap. The CDR3 loop is CASSRQGPYNEQFF. CDR3 bases: TGTGCCAGCAGTAGGCAGGGACCCTACAATGAGCAGTTCTTC.